The text below deals with one T cell receptor beta chain. Its antigen is unidentified. V dropped 6 bases and J dropped 3; count of bases not matched to a gene: 7. The CDR3 covers 16 residues. Per the germline V gene, CDR1 is MNHEY and CDR2 is SMNVEV (reference sequence). This sample is part of a study of OX40 agonist ivuxolimab in advanced cancers. Study conclusions and caveats: Doses of 0.1 to 3.0 mg/kg were accompanied by clonal expansion of CD4+ and CD8+ blood T cells by week 6.

Measured with immunoSEQ multiplex PCR; TCRdb has only the in-frame clones, and not every one. The repertoire consists of tens of thousands of clones, with about 90% occurring once and the leading ten covering 16%. The rearrangement joins TRBV27 to TRBJ2-2, with 10 nucleotides matching TRBD1. The sequencing used CD4+ or CD8+ T cells sorted from blood, collected in a trial of the OX40 agonist ivuxolimab. The clonotype originates from an adult with an advanced solid tumor such as melanoma, head and neck, liver or kidney cancer. The CDR3 loop is CASRVGQGVYTGELFF. CDR3 nucleotide sequence: TGTGCCAGCAGAGTCGGACAGGGGGTGTACACCGGGGAGCTGTTTTTT.